The clone carrying this TCR beta chain was detected ten times or more. Genomic DNA acted as the template from which TCR beta VDJ combination and CDR3 sequence profiling were carried out. MiXCR was run by TCRdb on the reads, yielding one entry per CDR3 protein. The sample records fewer than 250,000 distinct CDR3 sequences, around 50% being singletons. This sample was taken from a study of CD8+CD57+ T cells in acquired aplastic anemia. All sequencing subjects had displayed CD8+CD57+ cell expansion on flow cytometry. Germline CDR1 and CDR2: SGHVS and FQNEAQ. The CDR3 extends over 15 amino acids. V was clipped by 3 bases and J by 2 bases, with 14 bases between them.

This TCR derives from a human donor with aplastic anemia. The sample taken for sequencing was sorted CD4+, CD8+, or CD8+CD57+ T cells (not recorded which) from PBMCs. The chain carries TRBV7-8 and TRBJ2-7; tentatively, D is TRBD1 or TRBD2 (5 bases each). The CDR3 coding sequence is TGTGCCAGCAGCTTGAATGAGGGGCCTACCTACGAGCAGTACTTC. It translates to CASSLNEGPTYEQYF.